The clone carrying this TCR beta chain has only a few counts. Its matching antigen is unknown. V lost 6 bases, J lost 0 bases, and 17 bases lay in between. The CDR3 covers 16 residues. Germline assignment: CDR1 MNHNY and CDR2 SVGAGI (reference sequence). The data derive from a study of beta chain features in type 1 diabetes. Study findings and constraints: PCR may have favored shorter templates equally in patients and controls. All four CD4+ subsets of Type 1 diabetes patients contained TCRB CDR3s that were moderately but significantly shorter.

Of the isolated RNA, all was reverse transcribed, and so the sequenced material was expressed TCRB transcripts. Samples drawn from stem cell-like memory T cells averaged around 910,000 reads. The assay was immunoSEQ multiplex PCR, and TCRdb's table has in-frame clones only and misses some. The sample gives around 50,000 clones, approximately 43% of which show up once; 0.1% to 0.15% is in the top ten. The chain uses TRBV6-6 and TRBJ1-1; D is ambiguous. Sample: stem cell memory CD4+ T cells from blood. The receptor's source is a man between 25 and 39 years old with type 1 diabetes. CDR3 sequence (DNA): TGTGCCAGCAGCCCCAACCTCCTCGGGTTGAACACTGAAGCTTTCTTT. As protein: CASSPNLLGLNTEAFF.